This TCR beta chain comes out of a study of blood T cell repertoires in COVID-19 (dated by TCRdb to the early 2020s). Regarding the study in general: Collaborator samples came from the United States, Italy and Spain and covered acute and convalescent phases of COVID-19. Subjects who had been exposed to COVID-19, were actively infected with it, or had recovered from it provided the deeply sampled blood TCRbeta repertoires that made up the dataset. A freely available public database, intended as a resource for researchers studying the immune response to SARS-CoV-2, is where the repertoires were released. Where available, HLA class I and class II types were taken from metadata supplied by the sample provider and were not determined by assay-based typing. The sample metadata nearly always contained a de-identified subject ID, COVID-19 status, age in years and sex. The material from the prospective study consisted of cDNA or gDNA derived from T cells, B-cell-depleted T cells, or PBMCs. The samples were drawn from two sources: the first 160 participants of the ongoing ImmuneRACE study, and approximately 1,300 subjects contributed by 6 global collaborators. Points the paper makes about the study in general: The amount of clinical and demographic metadata varied by source and participant and was provided uncurated.

With regard to this clone: Its binding antigen is unknown. Per-nucleotide qualities are absent, and no much larger clonotype sits a single base away.

The immunoSEQ Assay, a bias-controlled multiplex PCR, was used to amplify TCRbeta CDR3 regions from genomic DNA. As for the original processing: The number of nucleated cells in each sample was estimated by amplification of reference gene primers within the assay. To quantify the absolute abundance of each unique TCRbeta CDR3 rearrangement, sequence reads were collapsed and filtered. For each sample, productive Simpson clonality was calculated as the square root of Simpson's diversity index across productive rearrangements. Held by TCRdb, this immuneACCESS table contains in-frame sequences only and omits some clones. Under half of the omission traces to an unresolved V gene where checked; the cause of the rest is unknown. V and J calls and clone size are as listed in that table; D and trimming were resolved from the DNA. The table for this sample lists about 200,000 clones; roughly 90% of them were counted only once. About 6.8% of the sample rests with the top ten.

The junction shows trimming of 4 bases on V and 2 bases on J, plus 15 bases between the germline ends. CDR1 and CDR2 were assigned from the germline V gene as SGHDN and FVKESK. The CDR3 measures 15 amino acids from cysteine to phenylalanine. The retained sequence is limited to the CDR3, 45 bases, with the frame set at the first base. A second Seattle source provided samples from volunteer blood donors who had recovered from COVID-19. The collaborating institutions used their own protocols to collect whole blood in K2EDTA tubes. Collaborator samples were shipped for TCRbeta analysis as frozen whole blood, isolated PBMCs, or DNA extracted from either sample type.

Recombination connected TRBV14 to TRBJ2-7, with a tentative D gene TRBD1 over 6 matching bases. The clonotype was recovered from a woman in her thirties or forties who had recovered from COVID-19. The sample was peripheral blood. The nucleotide sequence reads TGTGCCAGCAGCCCGACCATGGGGGCGGCCTACGAGCAGTACTTC. Its translation is CASSPTMGAAYEQYF.